This T cell receptor beta chain was profiled in a study of OX40 agonist ivuxolimab in advanced cancers. The germline gives CDR1 SGHRS, CDR2 YFSETQ. CDR3 length: 14 amino acids. V was pared by 2 bases and J by 4 bases, with 12 bases between. Method: immunoSEQ multiplex PCR; TCRdb's copy keeps in-frame clones and lacks some. The sample has fewer than 100,000 clones, roughly nine tenths seen once. The chain has TRBV5-1 and TRBJ1-2; D perhaps matches TRBD1 (6 bases). The sample consisted of CD4+ or CD8+ T cells sorted from blood, taken in a trial of the OX40 agonist ivuxolimab. The sequence was collected from an adult with an advanced solid tumor such as melanoma, head and neck, liver or kidney cancer. The CDR3 loop is CASSLTGRGYGYTF. The CDR3 nucleotides read TGCGCCAGCAGCTTAACAGGGAGAGGCTATGGCTACACCTTC.